This T cell receptor (beta chain) appears in the sequencing data of a study of radiotherapy plus CTLA-4 blockade in lung cancer. Study-level background: Among enrolled patients, roughly 20% responded and roughly 30% achieved disease control. General study findings and limits: Interferon-beta, together with early blood T cell clone dynamics, reportedly best predicted response. Some TCR clones had been derived from tumors. These clones expanded in peripheral blood after radiotherapy plus ipilimumab.

Method: immunoSEQ multiplex PCR; TCRdb's copy keeps in-frame clones and lacks some. This sample has approximately 80,000 clones, with approximately 84% found just once. The V segment lost 6 bases and the J segment 3 bases; nucleotides outside the gene matches: 7. This CDR3 has 15 residues. CDR1 is MNHNS, CDR2 SASEGT, per germline. There are a few counts of this clone. Its antigen is unidentified. People whose metastatic non-small-cell lung cancer was chemo-refractory got focal radiation along with CTLA-4 blockade by ipilimumab. The chain employs TRBV6-1 and TRBJ1-4; TRBD1 matches at 7 bases. This sequence originates from a human donor with non-small cell lung cancer who had stable disease on radiotherapy plus ipilimumab. Specimen: peripheral blood, collected from a patient treated with radiotherapy plus ipilimumab. Here the CDR3 reads CASRARQGSNEKLFF. The CDR3 nucleotides read TGTGCCAGCAGAGCCCGACAGGGATCTAATGAAAAACTGTTTTTT.